What follows is one T cell receptor (beta chain) and its context. These data come from a study of blood T cell repertoires in COVID-19. Study as a whole: PBMCs, B-cell-depleted T cells, or T cells provided the cDNA or gDNA that made up the material.

Authors' methods: Nucleated cell counts were estimated from reference gene primer amplification. Only in-frame clones appear in the TCRdb table, and some are missing; sequencing was by immunoSEQ multiplex PCR. The DNA gave D and trimming, while V, J and clone size come from that table. The table shows tens of thousands of clones, with 80% to 90% occurring only once. The CDR3 consists of 15 residues. Between the trimmed V and J ends, which lost 6 bases and 0 bases, there was a span of 12 bases. Germline CDR1 MNHEY, CDR2 SVGAGI. The source of this sequence is a human donor in a cohort sampled during active COVID-19. The sequenced sample consisted of peripheral blood. The rearrangement links TRBV6-5 to TRBJ1-3, with D maybe TRBD1 (6 bases). Written as DNA, the CDR3 is TGTGCCAGCAGACAGGGTCCCTCCTCTGGAAACACCATATATTTT. Its protein is CASRQGPSSGNTIYF.